Listed here are 27 T cell receptor beta chains from one sample, sequenced in a study of blood T cell repertoires in COVID-19. Sequencing used immunoSEQ multiplex PCR; TCRdb keeps in-frame clones, though not all of them. The data contain approximately 130,000 clones, 75% to 90% of them seen just once; the ten biggest clones take up approximately 2.2%. Sequencing input: PBMCs or T cells enriched from blood (not recorded which). The source of these receptors is a woman aged 45-65 years who had recovered from COVID-19.

This sequence joins TRBV10-3 and TRBJ2-1; D gene unclear. V was cut by 6 bases and J by 5 bases, with 8 bases left in between. Germline loops: CDR1 ENHRY, CDR2 SYGVKD. The CDR3 contains 12 residues. CDR3 loop: CAISPEDNEQFF. CDR3 coding DNA: TGTGCCATCAGCCCAGAAGACAATGAGCAGTTCTTC.

The gene calls are TRBV3-1 (or the pseudogene TRBV3-2) and TRBJ1-2; D remains unclear. The CDR3 contains 15 residues. Trimming pared 0 bases from V and 7 bases from J, leaving 15 bases between. Germline loops: CDR1 LGHDT, CDR2 YNNKEL (reference sequence). In DNA, the CDR3 is TGTGCCAGCAGCCAAGAATCCCGACTGTCGAGTGGCTACACCTTC. It codes for CASSQESRLSSGYTF.

The gene calls are TRBV19 and TRBJ2-1; a weak D match, TRBD2 (5 bases). The germline gives CDR1 LNHDA, CDR2 SQIVND (reference sequence). V was trimmed by 7 bases and J by 2 bases, leaving 12 bases between them. The CDR3 runs to 14 residues. In DNA form, the CDR3 reads TGTGCCAGTAAGTCGCGGGTAACCTACAATGAGCAGTTCTTC. Protein: CASKSRVTYNEQFF.

The rearrangement uses TRBV7-9 and TRBJ1-3; D is unresolved. CDR3 length equals 16 residues. Trimming cost V 2 bases and J 4 bases, with 15 bases left between them. Germline CDR1 reads SEHNR; CDR2 reads FQNEAQ (reference sequence). The CDR3 sequence: CASSLNKRYPGNTIYF. CDR3 DNA: TGTGCCAGCAGCTTAAACAAACGATATCCCGGAAACACCATATATTTT.

This rearrangement joins TRBV5-8 to TRBJ2-5; 8 bases match TRBD2. Germline loops: CDR1 SGHTS, CDR2 YDEGEE. This CDR3 region has 16 residues. V lost 0 bases, J lost 4 bases, and 8 bases stayed unmatched. The CDR3, as DNA: TGTGCCAGCAGCTTGGTTTATGGCGGGGGGCTAGAGACCCAGTACTTC. Translated, it gives CASSLVYGGGLETQYF.

V usage is TRBV5-1 and J usage is TRBJ2-2, with TRBD2 matching over 14 bases. Per germline, CDR1 SGHRS and CDR2 YFSETQ. V was clipped by 0 bases and J by 4 bases; unmatched bases: 8. The CDR3 sequence is 19 residues long. CDR3 region: CASSLARLAGGPGTGELFF. In DNA form, the CDR3 reads TGCGCCAGCAGCTTGGCCCGACTAGCGGGGGGGCCGGGCACCGGGGAGCTGTTTTTT.

The V and J genes are TRBV7-3 and TRBJ2-7, with 7 nucleotides matching TRBD1. The CDR3 covers 13 residues. Germline loops: CDR1 SGHTA, CDR2 FQGTGA. V lost 7 bases, J lost 7 bases, and 10 bases stayed unmatched. In DNA, the CDR3 is TGTGCCAGCACGGGACAGCGGATGAAGGAGCAGTACTTC. Residues: CASTGQRMKEQYF.

This rearrangement joins TRBV27 to TRBJ2-7; D call uncertain. This CDR3 is built from 13 residues. Germline V gives CDR1 MNHEY, CDR2 SMNVEV (reference sequence). Trimming took off 6 bases at V and 4 bases at J, with 13 bases between the two ends. The CDR3 region is CASRNLVEYEQYF. The DNA for the CDR3 is TGTGCCAGCAGGAACCTAGTAGAGTACGAGCAGTACTTC.

The chain uses TRBV18 and TRBJ2-7; TRBD1 matches 9 bases. This CDR3 spans 15 amino acids. Germline V gene data show CDR1 as KGHSH and CDR2 as LQKENI. The ends lost 2 bases at V and 4 bases at J; junction bases unmatched: 6. CDR3 sequence: CASSPRSDRGYEQYF. Here the CDR3 DNA reads TGTGCCAGCTCACCAAGGTCCGACAGGGGGTACGAGCAGTACTTC.

The chain uses TRBV29-1 and TRBJ1-2; D gene unclear. CDR3 length: 12 amino acids. Trimming stripped 2 bases from V and 6 bases from J, with 10 bases between. In germline, CDR1 is SQVTM, CDR2 ANQGSEA. In DNA form, the CDR3 reads TGCAGCGTTGAATTCCCCGCGGATGGCTACACCTTC. This encodes CSVEFPADGYTF.

This clone appeared once. The chain has TRBV28 and TRBJ2-2; maybe TRBD1 (7 bases). The CDR3 has 14 residues. V was pared by 2 bases and J by 7 bases, with 11 bases between. Germline CDR1 MDHEN, CDR2 SYDVKM. DNA of the CDR3: TGTGCCAGCAGTTTAACAGGGGAGGTCGGGGAGCTGTTTTTT. Translated: CASSLTGEVGELFF.

This chain joins TRBV3-1 (or the pseudogene TRBV3-2) and TRBJ1-4, with 7 bases that match TRBD1. V shed 0 bases and J 4 bases; nucleotides not matched to a gene: 5. The V gene's germline CDR1 is LGHDT and CDR2 YNNKEL (reference sequence). The CDR3 consists of 16 residues. The CDR3 sequence is CASSQDQGGYNEKLFF. The CDR3 coding sequence is TGTGCCAGCAGCCAAGATCAGGGGGGATATAATGAAAAACTGTTTTTT.

J is TRBJ2-7 and V is TRBV4-1; D gene uncertain. Germline CDR1 MGHRA, CDR2 YSYEKL. The CDR3 consists of 14 residues. V was trimmed by 0 bases and J by 5 bases, leaving 11 bases between them. The CDR3 nucleotides read TGCGCCAGCAGCCAAGAGCGCGTAATCCACGAGCAGTACTTC. Residues: CASSQERVIHEQYF.

The chain employs TRBV5-1 and TRBJ2-3, with TRBD2 as a possible D gene (5 bases). Germline V lookup: CDR1 SGHRS, CDR2 YFSETQ. This CDR3 is 14 amino acids long. The V gene lost 5 bases and the J gene lost 5 bases, with 15 bases spanning the gap. For the CDR3, the DNA is TGCGCCAGCAGTACCCGCGGCGGGCGAGATACGCAGTATTTT. Translating it yields CASSTRGGRDTQYF.

This clone has only a few counts. The chain combines TRBV10-1 with TRBJ1-5; D gene ambiguous. Germline lookup yields CDR1 WNHNN and CDR2 SYGVQD (reference sequence). Trimming shortened V by 4 bases and J by 5 bases, and 9 bases separated the two germline ends. There are 13 residues in the CDR3. The CDR3 loop is CASSVSIDQPQHF. CDR3 sequence (DNA): TGCGCCAGCAGTGTGTCTATTGATCAGCCCCAGCATTTT.

This chain uses TRBV6-1 with TRBJ1-5; a weak D match, TRBD1 (5 bases). Trimming took 1 base from V and 3 from J, leaving 10 bases between them. The CDR3 consists of 15 residues. Germline loops: CDR1 MNHNS, CDR2 SASEGT. CDR3 sequence reads: CASSEVSRDNQPQHF. DNA for the CDR3: TGTGCCAGCAGTGAAGTAAGCAGGGACAATCAGCCCCAGCATTTT.

The gene calls are TRBV25-1 and TRBJ2-3; possible D gene TRBD1, 5 bases. Germline V gene data show CDR1 as MGHDK and CDR2 as SYGVNS. V was pared by 0 bases and J by 8 bases, with 12 bases between. The CDR3 is 14 amino acids. In nucleotides, the CDR3 is TGTGCCAGCAGTGAATATGACAATAGGGGTACGCAGTATTTT. Protein product: CASSEYDNRGTQYF.

The chain couples TRBV27 to TRBJ2-1; a possible D gene is TRBD1 (6 bases). The length of the CDR3 is 14 residues. V gave up 10 bases and J gave up 7 bases, with 20 bases separating them. Per germline, CDR1 MNHEY and CDR2 SMNVEV (reference sequence). CDR3 amino acids: CATRGERGSNEQFF. The CDR3 DNA reads as TGTGCCACCAGGGGTGAGCGTGGCTCAAATGAGCAGTTCTTC.

The chain employs TRBV3-1 (or the pseudogene TRBV3-2) and TRBJ2-7; D uncertain. Germline CDR1 and CDR2: LGHDT and YNNKEL (reference sequence). The ends were cut back, 4 bases at V and 6 bases at J, with 16 bases in the middle. This CDR3 comprises 14 residues. CDR3 DNA sequence: TGTGCCAGCAGCCCCCCGGCTAGAACTCTCGAGCAGTACTTC. Its translation is CASSPPARTLEQYF.

The V call is TRBV19, the J call TRBJ1-1; no clear D gene. Per germline, CDR1 LNHDA and CDR2 SQIVND (reference sequence). Trimming removed 0 bases from V and 10 bases from J, with 12 bases in between. This CDR3 comprises 13 residues. The CDR3, as DNA: TGTGCCAGTAGTATAGAGTCGGGAGTTTCAGCTTTCTTT. It specifies CASSIESGVSAFF.

The V and J genes are TRBV11-1 and TRBJ1-1; TRBD1 is a possible D gene (5 bases). The CDR3 totals 15 residues. Trimming left V 3 bases short and J 1 base short, with 12 bases between. CDR1 and CDR2 (germline): SGHAT, FQDESV (reference sequence). The CDR3 is CASSFRVGGNTEAFF. The CDR3 region has the DNA TGTGCCAGCAGCTTCAGGGTCGGGGGGAACACTGAAGCTTTCTTT.

The V and J genes are TRBV27 and TRBJ1-5, with D perhaps TRBD1 (5 bases). The germline V gene has CDR1 MNHEY and CDR2 SMNVEV (reference sequence). Between the trimmed V and J ends, which lost 8 bases and 2 bases, there was a span of 16 bases. The CDR3 is 15 residues long. DNA of the CDR3: TGTGCCAGCTCACGGGGGGGGAGGCGCAATCAGCCCCAGCATTTT. Protein product: CASSRGGRRNQPQHF.

This chain links TRBV6-4 with TRBJ2-2; no firm D call. Per germline, CDR1 MRHNA and CDR2 SNTAGT. Trimming shortened V by 6 bases and J by 6 bases, and 14 bases separated the two germline ends. The CDR3 has 14 residues. The chain's CDR3 is CASRTLEWSGELFF. The CDR3 DNA is TGTGCCAGCAGAACATTGGAGTGGTCCGGGGAGCTGTTTTTT.

This rearrangement joins TRBV15 to TRBJ2-7, with D possibly TRBD2 on 7 matching bases. The CDR3 is made up of 14 amino acids. V lost 7 bases and J 3 bases, leaving 16 bases between the germline ends. Looked up from germline, CDR1 is LNHNV and CDR2 is YYDKDF (reference sequence). The CDR3 coding sequence is TGTGCCACCACCAAAGGGGGGGCCCGCTACGAGCAGTACTTC. Translation gives CATTKGGARYEQYF.

On this clone: Additional DNA sequences in this sample encode the identical CDR3. The chain carries TRBV7-2 and TRBJ2-7; D remains unclear. Trimming left V 1 base short and J 0 bases short, with 4 bases between. The CDR3 loop spans 13 amino acids. Germline CDR1 is SGHTA and CDR2 is FQGNSA. CDR3 bases: TGTGCCAGCAGCTTAGATAGCTCCTACGAGCAGTACTTC. This gives the protein CASSLDSSYEQYF. The complete variable domain, with remaining parts taken from reference TRBV7-2 and TRBJ2-7, reads GAGVSQSPSNKVTEKGKDVELRCDPISGHTALYWYRQSLGQGLEFLIYFQGNSAPDKSGLPSDRFSAERTGGSVSTLTIQRTQQEDSAVYLCASSLDSSYEQYFGPGTRLTVT.

The chain employs TRBV25-1 and TRBJ1-6; TRBD1 agrees at 7 bases. The CDR3 loop spans 13 amino acids. Germline V gives CDR1 MGHDK, CDR2 SYGVNS. V shed 6 bases, J shed 7 bases, and the junction held 3 bases outside the gene matches. The CDR3 DNA reads as TGTGCCAGCAGCAACAGGGGAAATTCACCCCTCCACTTT. Translating gives CASSNRGNSPLHF.

The chain is built from TRBV2 and TRBJ1-1; no clear D. The CDR3 is 14 amino acids. Germline assignment: CDR1 SNHLY and CDR2 FYNNEI. Trimming pared 6 bases from V and 2 bases from J, leaving 13 bases between. DNA of the CDR3: TGTGCCAGCAGGCCCCGGGAGGGTAACACTGAAGCTTTCTTT. It is translated as CASRPREGNTEAFF.